These T cell receptor beta chains were read from a single sample in a study. MiXCR, run by TCRdb on the 5' RACE reads, gives a single entry per CDR3 protein. The table records about 40,000 distinct CDR3 sequences, under 20% of them present only once. The sample was naive CD4+ T cells sorted from a lymph node. The receptors were sampled from a female donor with breast cancer. CDR3s include the opening cysteine and the closing phenylalanine or tryptophan. Fields, in order: V gene, D gene, CDR3 length, J gene, clone size, CDR3 protein, CDR3 DNA. D genes are given only for firm matches. Size is stated for part of the rows, as once, few or many counts, or as a class when the clone is expanded.

v_call: TRBV12-3/TRBV12-4; d_call: -; cdr3_length: 13; j_call: TRBJ1-1; clone_size: -; cdr3_aa: CASSLGLNTEAFF; cdr3_nt: TGTGCCAGCAGTTTAGGACTGAACACTGAAGCTTTCTTT
v_call: TRBV5-1; d_call: -; cdr3_length: 14; j_call: TRBJ2-7; clone_size: -; cdr3_aa: CASSLVGDYDEQYF; cdr3_nt: TGCGCCAGCAGCTTGGTGGGGGATTACGACGAGCAGTACTTC
v_call: TRBV7-9; d_call: TRBD1; cdr3_length: 14; j_call: TRBJ2-5; clone_size: -; cdr3_aa: CASSLGDRVETQYF; cdr3_nt: TGTGCCAGCAGCTTAGGGGACAGGGTAGAGACCCAGTACTTC
v_call: TRBV5-1; d_call: -; cdr3_length: 14; j_call: TRBJ2-1; clone_size: -; cdr3_aa: CASDEGRSDNEQFF; cdr3_nt: TGCGCCAGCGATGAGGGTCGCAGCGACAATGAGCAGTTCTTC
v_call: TRBV9; d_call: -; cdr3_length: 13; j_call: TRBJ2-2; clone_size: few; cdr3_aa: CASSAYNTGELFF; cdr3_nt: TGTGCCAGCAGCGCATATAACACCGGGGAGCTGTTTTTT
v_call: TRBV7-9; d_call: -; cdr3_length: 13; j_call: TRBJ2-7; clone_size: few; cdr3_aa: CASSQFFQDEQYF; cdr3_nt: TGTGCCAGCAGCCAGTTTTTTCAGGACGAGCAGTACTTC
v_call: TRBV20-1; d_call: TRBD1; cdr3_length: 12; j_call: TRBJ2-3; clone_size: -; cdr3_aa: CSASLGGDTQYF; cdr3_nt: TGCAGTGCTTCGCTAGGGGGCGATACGCAGTATTTT
v_call: TRBV9; d_call: -; cdr3_length: 15; j_call: TRBJ2-5; clone_size: -; cdr3_aa: CASSVAPTSQETQYF; cdr3_nt: TGTGCCAGCAGCGTAGCCCCGACTAGCCAAGAGACCCAGTACTTC
v_call: TRBV24-1; d_call: -; cdr3_length: 16; j_call: TRBJ2-5; clone_size: few; cdr3_aa: CATSDSIPEGAETQYF; cdr3_nt: TGTGCCACCAGTGATTCCATCCCTGAGGGTGCCGAGACCCAGTACTTC
v_call: TRBV7-8; d_call: -; cdr3_length: 15; j_call: TRBJ1-6; clone_size: -; cdr3_aa: CASRGTDEYNSPLHF; cdr3_nt: TGTGCCAGCAGGGGGACGGACGAATATAATTCACCCCTCCACTTT
v_call: TRBV7-8; d_call: -; cdr3_length: 14; j_call: TRBJ2-7; clone_size: -; cdr3_aa: CASKHGHDSYEQYF; cdr3_nt: TGTGCCAGCAAACATGGCCATGATTCCTACGAGCAGTACTTC
v_call: TRBV9; d_call: -; cdr3_length: 13; j_call: TRBJ2-7; clone_size: -; cdr3_aa: CASSVASSYEQYF; cdr3_nt: TGTGCCAGCAGCGTAGCGTCCTCCTACGAGCAGTACTTC
v_call: TRBV7-2; d_call: -; cdr3_length: 16; j_call: TRBJ1-3; clone_size: -; cdr3_aa: CASSLAPNGAGNTIYF; cdr3_nt: TGTGCCAGCAGCTTAGCCCCCAATGGGGCTGGAAACACCATATATTTT
v_call: TRBV20-1; d_call: TRBD1; cdr3_length: 14; j_call: TRBJ2-1; clone_size: many; cdr3_aa: CSARDRTGRDEQFF; cdr3_nt: TGCAGTGCTAGAGACAGGACAGGGCGGGATGAGCAGTTCTTC
v_call: TRBV18; d_call: -; cdr3_length: 13; j_call: TRBJ1-2; clone_size: -; cdr3_aa: CASSVEKNYGFTF; cdr3_nt: TGTGCCAGCTCAGTTGAGAAGAACTATGGCTTCACCTTC
v_call: TRBV7-6; d_call: TRBD2; cdr3_length: 16; j_call: TRBJ2-2; clone_size: many; cdr3_aa: CASSLGAGGNTGELFF; cdr3_nt: TGTGCCAGCAGCTTAGGAGCGGGAGGAAACACCGGGGAGCTGTTTTTT
v_call: TRBV27; d_call: -; cdr3_length: 13; j_call: TRBJ1-5; clone_size: few; cdr3_aa: CASSPGYNQPQHF; cdr3_nt: TGTGCCAGCAGCCCGGGATACAATCAGCCCCAGCATTTT
v_call: TRBV5-1; d_call: TRBD1; cdr3_length: 14; j_call: TRBJ1-5; clone_size: -; cdr3_aa: CASSYGQGEQPQHF; cdr3_nt: TGCGCCAGCAGCTACGGACAGGGTGAGCAGCCCCAGCATTTT
v_call: TRBV28; d_call: -; cdr3_length: 14; j_call: TRBJ1-4; clone_size: -; cdr3_aa: CASSKPATNEKLFF; cdr3_nt: TGTGCCAGCAGTAAACCTGCAACTAATGAAAAACTGTTTTTT
v_call: TRBV6-6; d_call: -; cdr3_length: 14; j_call: TRBJ1-1; clone_size: many; cdr3_aa: CASSLKAGTTEAFF; cdr3_nt: TGTGCCAGCAGTTTGAAAGCGGGGACCACTGAAGCTTTCTTT
v_call: TRBV2; d_call: -; cdr3_length: 11; j_call: TRBJ1-2; clone_size: -; cdr3_aa: CASKEQGPYTF; cdr3_nt: TGTGCCAGTAAAGAGCAGGGGCCCTACACCTTC
v_call: TRBV7-9; d_call: -; cdr3_length: 14; j_call: TRBJ1-1; clone_size: -; cdr3_aa: CASSLGHKNTEAFF; cdr3_nt: TGTGCCAGCAGCTTAGGTCATAAGAACACTGAAGCTTTCTTT
v_call: TRBV20-1; d_call: TRBD2; cdr3_length: 14; j_call: TRBJ2-7; clone_size: -; cdr3_aa: CSARSASGTYEQYF; cdr3_nt: TGCAGTGCTAGATCCGCTAGCGGAACCTACGAGCAGTACTTC
v_call: TRBV5-1; d_call: -; cdr3_length: 17; j_call: TRBJ1-6; clone_size: few; cdr3_aa: CASSSGPQSSYNSPLHF; cdr3_nt: TGCGCCAGCAGCTCGGGACCGCAGAGCTCCTATAATTCACCCCTCCACTTT
v_call: TRBV28; d_call: -; cdr3_length: 13; j_call: TRBJ1-3; clone_size: few; cdr3_aa: CASRLGRGNTIYF; cdr3_nt: TGTGCCAGCAGGCTGGGGAGGGGAAACACCATATATTTT
v_call: TRBV9; d_call: -; cdr3_length: 14; j_call: TRBJ2-7; clone_size: many; cdr3_aa: CASSVAGDTYEQYF; cdr3_nt: TGTGCCAGCAGCGTAGCGGGGGATACCTACGAGCAGTACTTC
v_call: TRBV20-1; d_call: -; cdr3_length: 14; j_call: TRBJ2-7; clone_size: few; cdr3_aa: CSARDGGRHSEQYF; cdr3_nt: TGCAGTGCTAGAGACGGAGGACGGCACTCCGAGCAGTACTTC
v_call: TRBV5-7; d_call: -; cdr3_length: 14; j_call: TRBJ1-1; clone_size: -; cdr3_aa: CASSLGDWNTEAFF; cdr3_nt: TGTGCCAGCAGCTTGGGGGACTGGAACACTGAAGCTTTCTTT
v_call: TRBV4-2; d_call: TRBD1; cdr3_length: 14; j_call: TRBJ1-4; clone_size: -; cdr3_aa: CASKLQTGNEKLFF; cdr3_nt: TGTGCCAGCAAACTCCAGACAGGGAATGAAAAACTGTTTTTT
v_call: TRBV28; d_call: -; cdr3_length: 15; j_call: TRBJ1-2; clone_size: few; cdr3_aa: CASRTKKTVIYGYTF; cdr3_nt: TGTGCCAGCAGAACTAAGAAAACAGTAATCTATGGCTACACCTTC
v_call: TRBV7-3; d_call: -; cdr3_length: 11; j_call: TRBJ2-1; clone_size: many; cdr3_aa: CASSLGHEQFF; cdr3_nt: TGTGCCAGCAGCTTAGGCCATGAGCAGTTCTTC
v_call: TRBV7-3; d_call: TRBD1; cdr3_length: 16; j_call: TRBJ2-2; clone_size: few; cdr3_aa: CASSSPGQGITGELFF; cdr3_nt: TGTGCCAGCAGCTCACCGGGACAGGGGATCACCGGGGAGCTGTTTTTT
v_call: TRBV29-1; d_call: -; cdr3_length: 12; j_call: TRBJ2-5; clone_size: many; cdr3_aa: CSVFHGQETQYF; cdr3_nt: TGCAGCGTTTTTCACGGGCAGGAGACCCAGTACTTC
v_call: TRBV9; d_call: -; cdr3_length: 14; j_call: TRBJ2-3; clone_size: -; cdr3_aa: CASSEGVRGDTQYF; cdr3_nt: TGTGCCAGCAGCGAGGGAGTGAGGGGAGATACGCAGTATTTT
v_call: TRBV9; d_call: TRBD2; cdr3_length: 17; j_call: TRBJ2-2; clone_size: -; cdr3_aa: CASTPIGSGANTGELFF; cdr3_nt: TGTGCCAGCACCCCCATCGGTAGCGGGGCGAACACCGGGGAGCTGTTTTTT
v_call: TRBV28; d_call: -; cdr3_length: 14; j_call: TRBJ1-2; clone_size: -; cdr3_aa: CASSRGARYYGYTF; cdr3_nt: TGTGCCAGCAGCCGGGGGGCACGTTACTATGGCTACACCTTC
v_call: TRBV27; d_call: TRBD1; cdr3_length: 15; j_call: TRBJ2-7; clone_size: -; cdr3_aa: CASSQRGTGSYEQYF; cdr3_nt: TGTGCCAGCAGTCAACGCGGGACAGGCTCCTACGAGCAGTACTTC
v_call: TRBV5-1; d_call: -; cdr3_length: 15; j_call: TRBJ2-5; clone_size: many; cdr3_aa: CASSPSQWGQETQYF; cdr3_nt: TGCGCCAGCAGCCCCTCCCAGTGGGGCCAAGAGACCCAGTACTTC
v_call: TRBV7-9; d_call: -; cdr3_length: 12; j_call: TRBJ2-7; clone_size: -; cdr3_aa: CASSTGLYEQYF; cdr3_nt: TGTGCCAGCAGTACAGGGTTGTACGAGCAGTACTTC
v_call: TRBV7-9; d_call: -; cdr3_length: 15; j_call: TRBJ2-7; clone_size: -; cdr3_aa: CASSKAVRNTYEQYF; cdr3_nt: TGTGCCAGCAGCAAGGCGGTTCGGAACACCTACGAGCAGTACTTC
v_call: TRBV7-9; d_call: -; cdr3_length: 21; j_call: TRBJ2-6; clone_size: -; cdr3_aa: CASSLDPLGGSLPTGANVLTF; cdr3_nt: TGTGCCAGCAGCTTAGACCCCCTGGGGGGCAGCCTACCAACCGGGGCCAACGTCCTGACTTTC
v_call: TRBV4-3; d_call: -; cdr3_length: 15; j_call: TRBJ1-3; clone_size: -; cdr3_aa: CASSQDRSSGNTIYF; cdr3_nt: TGCGCCAGCAGCCAAGACAGAAGCTCTGGAAACACCATATATTTT
v_call: TRBV4-1; d_call: TRBD2; cdr3_length: 14; j_call: TRBJ2-7; clone_size: few; cdr3_aa: CASCQAGLAREQYF; cdr3_nt: TGCGCCAGCTGCCAGGCGGGACTAGCCCGCGAGCAGTACTTC
v_call: TRBV19; d_call: -; cdr3_length: 12; j_call: TRBJ1-6; clone_size: -; cdr3_aa: CASRSRPGPLHF; cdr3_nt: TGTGCCAGTAGATCTCGACCGGGCCCCCTCCACTTT
v_call: TRBV6-5; d_call: -; cdr3_length: 16; j_call: TRBJ2-2; clone_size: many; cdr3_aa: CASSYSIPRDTGELFF; cdr3_nt: TGTGCCAGCAGTTACTCGATCCCTAGGGACACCGGGGAGCTGTTTTTT
v_call: TRBV3-1; d_call: -; cdr3_length: 14; j_call: TRBJ2-7; clone_size: few; cdr3_aa: CASSQSEGSYEQYF; cdr3_nt: TGTGCCAGCAGCCAATCGGAGGGGTCCTACGAGCAGTACTTC
v_call: TRBV7-9; d_call: -; cdr3_length: 13; j_call: TRBJ1-1; clone_size: few; cdr3_aa: CASSFEQNTEAFF; cdr3_nt: TGTGCCAGCAGCTTTGAACAGAACACTGAAGCTTTCTTT
v_call: TRBV7-2; d_call: -; cdr3_length: 15; j_call: TRBJ1-1; clone_size: medium-sized; cdr3_aa: CASSPRGEGETEAFF; cdr3_nt: TGTGCCAGCAGCCCAAGGGGTGAGGGAGAGACTGAAGCTTTCTTT
v_call: TRBV9; d_call: TRBD1; cdr3_length: 13; j_call: TRBJ1-3; clone_size: -; cdr3_aa: CASSAQTGNTIYF; cdr3_nt: TGTGCCAGCAGCGCCCAGACAGGGAACACCATATATTTT
v_call: TRBV7-9; d_call: TRBD1; cdr3_length: 15; j_call: TRBJ2-5; clone_size: -; cdr3_aa: CASSLGTGKEETQYF; cdr3_nt: TGTGCCAGCAGCTTAGGGACAGGGAAGGAGGAGACCCAGTACTTC
v_call: TRBV12-3/TRBV12-4; d_call: TRBD1; cdr3_length: 14; j_call: TRBJ2-3; clone_size: -; cdr3_aa: CASSSSDRGDTQYF; cdr3_nt: TGTGCCAGCAGTTCTTCTGACAGGGGAGATACGCAGTATTTT
v_call: TRBV10-3; d_call: -; cdr3_length: 14; j_call: TRBJ2-3; clone_size: few; cdr3_aa: CAISGRTNTDTQYF; cdr3_nt: TGTGCCATCAGTGGGCGTACTAACACAGATACGCAGTATTTT
v_call: TRBV18; d_call: -; cdr3_length: 13; j_call: TRBJ1-5; clone_size: few; cdr3_aa: CASSPQQAEPQHF; cdr3_nt: TGTGCCAGCTCACCACAGCAGGCTGAGCCCCAGCATTTT
v_call: TRBV6-5; d_call: -; cdr3_length: 14; j_call: TRBJ2-5; clone_size: many; cdr3_aa: CASSPDQGQETQYF; cdr3_nt: TGTGCCAGCAGTCCGGACCAAGGCCAAGAGACCCAGTACTTC
v_call: TRBV25-1; d_call: -; cdr3_length: 12; j_call: TRBJ2-1; clone_size: -; cdr3_aa: CASTSSRYEQFF; cdr3_nt: TGTGCCAGCACCTCGAGCCGCTATGAGCAGTTCTTC